A single sample is the source of the 5 T cell receptor beta chains below, sequenced in a study of human T cells and chemical hapten exposure. TCRdb fed the RACE reads into MiXCR, producing one record per CDR3 protein. The repertoire has about 120,000 distinct CDR3 sequences, about an eighth of them found once; the top ten carry around 1.5%. The time point is: patch test 1, 2 weeks after DPC sensitization. The treatment: therapeutic diphenylcyclopropenone sensitization with weekly scalp DPC. This specimen consisted of whole blood, obtained in connection with sensitization to the hapten diphenylcyclopropenone (DPC). These receptors originate from a woman aged 45 to 65 with alopecia areata. Some clones in this sample may be carry-over from other donors' samples.

The table lists this clonotype with many counts. V and J are TRBV18 and TRBJ2-1, with 9 positions matching TRBD1. Per the germline V gene, CDR1 is KGHSH and CDR2 is LQKENI. The ends lost 2 bases at V and 4 bases at J; junction bases unmatched: 3. The CDR3 spans 15 residues. CDR3 loop: CASSPLGQGYNEQFF. The DNA for the CDR3 is TGTGCCAGCTCACCATTAGGACAGGGGTACAATGAGCAGTTCTTC.

This clonotype was picked up many times. V is TRBV12-3 or TRBV12-4 and J is TRBJ2-1; 9 nucleotides match TRBD2. There are 15 residues in the CDR3. Unmatched junction bases numbered 4, after V lost 3 bases and J lost 4 bases. CDR3 sequence: CASSFGLAGYNEQFF. DNA for the CDR3: TGTGCCAGCAGTTTCGGGCTAGCGGGGTACAATGAGCAGTTCTTC.

The chain recombines TRBV11-2 with TRBJ2-3, with TRBD2 identical over 10 bases. The CDR3 has 16 residues. Germline values: CDR1 SGHAT, CDR2 FQNNGV. The V and J ends lost 4 bases and 3 bases, in that order; junction bases with no gene match: 7. Here the CDR3 DNA reads TGTGCCAGCAGCTCCTCCTCACTAGCGGGGACAGATACGCAGTATTTT. It encodes CASSSSSLAGTDTQYF.

The CDR3 is CASSSEGPSSGYTF. The DNA for the CDR3 is TGTGCCAGCAGCTCCGAGGGACCCTCCTCGGGCTACACCTTC. The V call is TRBV7-9, the J call TRBJ1-2, with D possibly TRBD1 on 5 matching bases. Trimming pared 4 bases from V and 8 bases from J, leaving 17 bases between. This CDR3 has 14 amino acids. In germline, CDR1 is SEHNR, CDR2 FQNEAQ (reference sequence).

The chain combines TRBV19 with TRBJ1-5; D remains ambiguous. V gave up 11 bases and J gave up 6 bases, with 8 bases separating them. Per the germline V gene, CDR1 is LNHDA and CDR2 is SQIVND (reference sequence). The CDR3 extends over 10 amino acids. CDR3 DNA: TGTGCCGGGAATCTTCAGCCCCAGCATTTT. Protein product: CAGNLQPQHF.